Below, 25 T cell receptor beta chains from the same sample are listed, as sequenced in a study of blood T cell repertoires in COVID-19. The repertoire was sequenced with immunoSEQ multiplex PCR; TCRdb's copy has only in-frame clones and lacks some. Here the sample spans approximately 75,000 clones, roughly four fifths being singletons. The sequenced sample was peripheral blood. The origin of the receptors is a man between 25 and 39 years old with COVID-19, enrolled during active disease.

The table lists this clone with a few counts. The chain employs TRBV5-1 and TRBJ1-2, with D unclear. CDR1 and CDR2 from the germline V gene are SGHRS and YFSETQ. V lost 6 bases and J lost 0, with 12 bases in between. CDR3 length: 14 residues. CDR3 nucleotide sequence: TGCGCCAGCACTCCGAGCCGGGCTAACTATGGCTACACCTTC. Amino acids: CASTPSRANYGYTF.

V usage is TRBV9 and J usage is TRBJ1-2; a possible D gene is TRBD1 (6 bases). This CDR3 is 15 amino acids long. Germline values: CDR1 SGDLS, CDR2 YYNGEE. V was shortened by 4 bases and J by 3 bases, with 16 bases between the two germline ends. Here the CDR3 reads CASSSRGGRHYGYTF. DNA of the CDR3: TGTGCCAGCAGCTCTCGGGGGGGCAGACACTATGGCTACACCTTC.

The chain combines TRBV5-6 with TRBJ1-1, with D perhaps matching TRBD1 (6 bases). Germline V gene data show CDR1 as SGHDT and CDR2 as YYEEEE. The CDR3 runs 17 residues. V was pared by 7 bases and J by 1 base, with 23 bases between. CDR3 loop: CASAFRGARRGNTEAFF. The CDR3 nucleotides are TGTGCCAGCGCCTTTCGGGGGGCACGTAGGGGGAACACTGAAGCTTTCTTT.

This clone was picked up a small number of times. The chain combines TRBV4-2 with TRBJ2-1, with 11 bases fitting TRBD2. Germline loops: CDR1 LGHNA, CDR2 YNFKEQ. Losses at the gene ends were 0 bases for V and 4 bases for J; bases not matched to a gene: 5. The CDR3 is made up of 17 amino acids. CDR3 sequence: CASSQDWGLAAYNEQFF. DNA for the CDR3: TGTGCCAGCAGCCAAGATTGGGGACTAGCGGCTTACAATGAGCAGTTCTTC.

This rearrangement joins TRBV11-2 to TRBJ1-1; 8 bases line up with TRBD1. V was clipped by 4 bases and J by 3 bases; unmatched bases: 13. The CDR3 runs 17 residues. Germline CDR1 SGHAT, CDR2 FQNNGV. CDR3 sequence: CASSYDPAGRGHTEAFF. The CDR3 nucleotides read TGTGCCAGCAGCTACGACCCAGCGGGCAGGGGGCACACTGAAGCTTTCTTT.

V and J are TRBV11-2 and TRBJ2-1, with D possibly TRBD2 on 5 matching bases. The V and J ends lost 5 bases and 8 bases respectively, with 7 bases between them. The CDR3 length is 11 residues. Germline V lookup: CDR1 SGHAT, CDR2 FQNNGV. For the CDR3, the DNA is TGTGCCAGCAGCCCGAGGGATGAGCAGTTCTTC. Translated, it gives CASSPRDEQFF.

The chain combines TRBV10-2 with TRBJ2-1; TRBD2 agrees at 7 bases. The germline CDR1 and CDR2 sequences are WSHSY and SAAADI. The CDR3 is 13 residues long. V shed 6 bases, J shed 7 bases, and the junction held 6 bases outside the gene matches. CDR3 bases: TGCGCCAGCAGGTACGGCGGGAGTAATGAGCAGTTCTTC. It is translated as CASRYGGSNEQFF.

The J gene is TRBJ2-3, the V gene TRBV10-3; 9 bases are shared with TRBD1. V lost 5 bases, J lost 4 bases, and 4 bases stayed unmatched. Germline V gives CDR1 ENHRY, CDR2 SYGVKD. This CDR3 has 14 amino acids. Here the CDR3 DNA reads TGTGCCATCAGTTCCGACAGGGGGTCAGATACGCAGTATTTT. Translating gives CAISSDRGSDTQYF.

This clone was detected only a few times. The V call is TRBV28, the J call TRBJ1-4; the D gene is possibly TRBD1 (6 bases). This CDR3 comprises 15 residues. Trimming cost V 6 bases and J 7 bases, with 18 bases left between them. The germline V gene has CDR1 MDHEN and CDR2 SYDVKM. DNA of the CDR3: TGTGCCAGCAGCCCATTGGGCAGGGGTCTTGAAAAACTGTTTTTT. This sequence encodes CASSPLGRGLEKLFF.

The rearrangement uses TRBV10-1 and TRBJ2-4; D is uncertain. Germline assignment: CDR1 WNHNN and CDR2 SYGVQD (reference sequence). The CDR3 is made up of 13 amino acids. The germline V and J ends were trimmed by 2 bases and 5 bases, with 7 bases remaining between them. The CDR3 spells CASSEAAQNIQYF. The CDR3 DNA reads as TGCGCCAGCAGTGAGGCCGCGCAAAACATTCAGTACTTC.

This clone occurred once. The chain uses TRBV5-3 and TRBJ2-4; 9 nucleotides line up with TRBD1. TRBV5-3 is sorted into the ORF group, with uncertain function. The CDR3 totals 16 residues. With 2 bases clipped from V and 0 bases from J, the junction kept 3 bases outside the gene matches. Here the CDR3 reads CARSFTQGAAKNIQYF. In DNA, the CDR3 is TGTGCCAGAAGCTTTACACAGGGGGCAGCCAAAAACATTCAGTACTTC.

This clone showed up just a few times. The chain employs TRBV18 and TRBJ2-7; D unresolved. V was shortened by 3 bases and J by 2 bases, with 5 bases between the two germline ends. The CDR3 has 12 residues. The germline CDR1 and CDR2 sequences are KGHSH and LQKENI. The chain's CDR3 is CASSPPTYEQYF. CDR3 DNA: TGTGCCAGCTCACCCCCAACCTACGAGCAGTACTTC.

The V and J genes are TRBV30 and TRBJ1-1; perhaps TRBD1 as D (5 bases). This CDR3 spans 11 amino acids. Germline CDR1 GTSNPN, CDR2 SVGIG (reference sequence). Trimming pared 8 bases from V and 0 bases from J, leaving 7 bases between. The CDR3 nucleotides read TGTGCCGGGGCCTTGAACACTGAAGCTTTCTTT. Translated, it gives CAGALNTEAFF. Looking up the rest from reference TRBV30 and TRBJ1-1 gives the full variable domain: SQTIHQWPATLVQPVGSPLSLECTVEGTSNPNLYWYRQAAGRGLQLLFYSVGIGQISSEVPQNLSASRPQDRQFILSSKKLLLSDSGFYLCAGALNTEAFFGQGTRLTVV.

This chain connects TRBV5-8 to TRBJ2-3; D is possibly TRBD1 (5 bases). The length of the CDR3 is 14 residues. The germline V gene encodes CDR1 SGHTS and CDR2 YDEGEE. The ends were cut back, 4 bases at V and 2 bases at J, with 11 bases in the middle. The DNA for the CDR3 is TGTGCCAGCAGCCCAGGGTTGCCCACAGATACGCAGTATTTT. It specifies CASSPGLPTDTQYF.

This clone was seen once. The chain employs TRBV19 and TRBJ2-7; 7 bases line up with TRBD1. Per the germline V gene, CDR1 is LNHDA and CDR2 is SQIVND (reference sequence). The CDR3 has 14 amino acids. Losses at the gene ends were 9 bases for V and 3 bases for J; bases not matched to a gene: 11. The CDR3 spells CASNVQGVGYEQYF. The CDR3 region has the DNA TGTGCCAGCAATGTCCAGGGGGTCGGCTACGAGCAGTACTTC.

This chain links TRBV19 with TRBJ1-2; D possibly corresponds to TRBD1 (5 bases). V was cut by 4 bases and J by 7 bases, with 19 bases left in between. The germline gives CDR1 LNHDA, CDR2 SQIVND (reference sequence). The CDR3 consists of 15 residues. CDR3 residues: CASSNSWDFSGGYTF. CDR3 coding DNA: TGTGCCAGTAGTAACTCCTGGGACTTCTCAGGTGGCTACACCTTC.

The gene calls are TRBV7-8 and TRBJ1-2; TRBD1 matches 8 bases. The CDR3 covers 14 residues. J gave up 7 bases and V 5 bases, and 9 bases lay outside the gene matches. The germline V gene has CDR1 SGHVS and CDR2 FQNEAQ. The chain's CDR3 is CASSAGQGVGGYTF. DNA for the CDR3: TGTGCCAGCAGCGCCGGACAGGGCGTCGGTGGCTACACCTTC. The full variable domain, in which reference TRBV7-8 and TRBJ1-2 provide the parts outside the CDR3, is GAGVSQSPRYKVAKRGQDVALRCDPISGHVSLFWYQQALGQGPEFLTYFQNEAQLDKSGLPSDRFFAERPEGSVSTLKIQRTQQEDSAVYLCASSAGQGVGGYTFGSGTRLTVV.

The chain uses TRBV2 and TRBJ2-4, with TRBD1 matching 8 bases. V gave up 11 bases and J gave up 7 bases; unmatched junction bases: 10. The CDR3 has 13 amino acids. CDR1 and CDR2 (germline): SNHLY, FYNNEI. The CDR3 region is CAGRGQEVNIQYF. The CDR3 DNA reads as TGTGCCGGACGGGGACAGGAGGTGAACATTCAGTACTTC. Full variable domain (remainder filled in from reference TRBV2 and TRBJ2-4): EPEVTQTPSHQVTQMGQEVILRCVPISNHLYFYWYRQILGQKVEFLVSFYNNEISEKSEIFDDQFSVERPDGSNFTLKIRSTKLEDSAMYFCAGRGQEVNIQYFGAGTRLSVL.

J is TRBJ2-7 and V is TRBV6-2 or TRBV6-3; TRBD1 is a possible D gene (5 bases). Per germline, CDR1 MNHEY and CDR2 SVGEGT. V shed 2 bases and J shed 4 bases, with 6 bases lying between them. There are 12 residues in the CDR3. The DNA of the CDR3 is TGTGCCAGCAGTTACCAGGGATACGAGCAGTACTTC. This gives the protein CASSYQGYEQYF.

This rearrangement joins TRBV30 to TRBJ1-2; no clear D gene. The ends were cut back, 2 bases at V and 7 bases at J, with 8 bases in the middle. There are 11 residues in the CDR3. CDR1 is GTSNPN and CDR2 is SVGIG in the germline V gene (reference sequence). In DNA form, the CDR3 reads TGTGCCTGGAGTAGGCGAGGTGGCTACACCTTC. Amino acid sequence: CAWSRRGGYTF.

A single count supports this clone. V gene TRBV7-3 combines with J gene TRBJ1-1, with D uncertain. CDR1 SGHTA and CDR2 FQGTGA come from the germline V gene. The V and J ends lost 1 base and 0 bases respectively, with 9 bases between them. This CDR3 has 15 residues. CDR3 protein: CASSLNPGVNTEAFF. The CDR3 nucleotides are TGTGCCAGCAGCTTAAACCCCGGAGTGAACACTGAAGCTTTCTTT.

The chain combines TRBV5-4 with TRBJ2-7; the D gene is possibly TRBD2 (6 bases). Trimming removed 3 bases at V and 0 bases at J, with 16 bases between. This CDR3 contains 16 residues. Germline values: CDR1 SGHNT, CDR2 YYREEE (reference sequence). The CDR3 loop reads CASSSKAGPSSYEQYF. The CDR3, as DNA: TGTGCCAGCAGCTCCAAAGCGGGCCCTAGCTCCTACGAGCAGTACTTC.

The rearrangement uses TRBV13 and TRBJ2-5; D possibly corresponds to TRBD2 (6 bases). Trimming removed 5 bases at V and 7 bases at J, with 14 bases between. Germline values: CDR1 PRHDT, CDR2 FYEKMQ (reference sequence). The CDR3 runs 13 residues. As DNA, the CDR3 is TGTGCCAGCAGCCCGGCGGGGCCGGGGACCCAGTACTTC. Its translation is CASSPAGPGTQYF.

In its sample, this clone was seen once. The CDR3 DNA is TGTGCCAGTAGTCCCCGGACTAGCGGGAGTGGCTACGAGCAGTACTTC. Amino acids: CASSPRTSGSGYEQYF. This chain links TRBV19 with TRBJ2-7; 13 bases fit TRBD2. The V segment lost 5 bases and the J segment 3 bases; nucleotides outside the gene matches: 7. Germline V lookup: CDR1 LNHDA, CDR2 SQIVND (reference sequence). The CDR3 runs 16 residues.

The CDR3 protein is CASSPRGVMNTEAFF. CDR3 in DNA: TGTGCCAGCAGTCCCCGTGGAGTTATGAACACTGAAGCTTTCTTT. V is TRBV28 and J is TRBJ1-1, with no clear D. Between the trimmed V and J ends, which lost 5 bases and 0 bases, there was a span of 13 bases. CDR3 size: 15 residues. CDR1 and CDR2 from the germline V gene are MDHEN and SYDVKM.